This T cell receptor (beta chain) comes out of a study of regulatory T cells in long-lasting Graves disease. Construction of TCR beta libraries relied on iRepertoire HTBI primers and on Arm-PCR targeting CDR3 regions. One entry per CDR3 protein results from TCRdb running MiXCR on the multiplex PCR reads. The profile shows about 610,000 distinct CDR3 sequences, around 16% of them singletons. Described time point: newly diagnosed GD, antithyroid drugs for less than 3 months. With RNA extracted from PBMCs as input, the TCR library was made. American Thyroid Association guidelines defined Graves' disease diagnosis. The patients were enrolled through endocrinology in Xi'an, China. The germline V gene has CDR1 SQVTM and CDR2 ANQGSEA. J lost 2 bases, V lost 7 bases, and 11 bases had no gene match. The CDR3 has 15 amino acids. A further study also used this sample, focusing on T cells in Graves' hyperthyroidism and ophthalmopathy. According to that study: A lack of ophthalmopathy progression within 18 months defined stable Graves' hyperthyroidism.

The source material was peripheral blood mononuclear cells (PBMCs), sampled at new diagnosis, from a patient treated with antithyroid drugs. This chain connects TRBV29-1 to TRBJ2-3; 8 nucleotides line up with TRBD1. The source is a man aged 18-30 years with Graves disease. DNA of the CDR3: TGCAGCGCCACTAGGACAGGGTATTACACAGATACGCAGTATTTT. Protein sequence: CSATRTGYYTDTQYF.